This TCR beta chain was sequenced during a study of blood T cell repertoires in COVID-19 (dated by TCRdb to 2018 to 2021). Study-level background: Samples covering the acute and convalescent phases of COVID-19 were provided by collaborators in the United States, Italy and Spain. The material from the prospective study consisted of cDNA or gDNA derived from T cells, B-cell-depleted T cells, or PBMCs. The dataset comprised deeply sampled blood TCRbeta repertoires from subjects exposed to, actively infected with, or recovered from COVID-19. A freely available public database, intended as a resource for researchers studying the immune response to SARS-CoV-2, is where the repertoires were released. Samples came from the ongoing ImmuneRACE study (first 160 participants) plus 1,254 subjects from 6 global collaborators. Sample metadata almost always included a de-identified subject ID, COVID-19 status, age in years and sex. Where available, HLA class I and class II types were taken from metadata supplied by the sample provider and were not determined by assay-based typing. What the authors observed across the whole study: How much clinical and demographic metadata was included differed by source and by participant, and the metadata was provided uncurated.

To note about this clone: Its antigen is unknown. The sample holds no much larger clone one base away, and base qualities are not on file.

TCRbeta CDR3 regions were amplified from genomic DNA using the immunoSEQ Assay, a bias-controlled multiplex PCR. Processing in the source paper ran as follows. The number of nucleated cells in each sample was estimated by amplification of reference gene primers within the assay. Sequence reads were collapsed and filtered to measure the absolute abundance of every unique TCRbeta CDR3 rearrangement. For each sample, productive Simpson clonality was calculated by taking the square root of Simpson's diversity index across productive rearrangements. TCRdb took this table from immuneACCESS and kept in-frame rearrangements with V and J called. Such tables lack part of the clones; where checked against another copy, unresolved V genes explain under half of the gap, and the rest is unexplained. The V and J calls and the clone size are those of that table, but D and trimming were determined from the DNA. In all, the sample holds about 260,000 clones, and about 83% of those were seen once. The ten biggest clones cover 2% to 2.5% of the sample.

Trimmed from V: 4 bases; trimmed from J: 4 bases; junction bases lacking a gene match: 14. From the cysteine up to the phenylalanine, the CDR3 has a length of 16 residues. The kept DNA is CDR3 alone, 48 bases in frame from the first base. CDR1 SGHNT and CDR2 YYREEE were looked up in the germline V gene (reference sequence). Participants in the prospective study were aged about 18 to 90 years, lived in some 24 United States geographic areas, and enrolled through a virtual design. In the prospective study, participants were assigned to cohorts based on the clinical history participants reported in a screening survey and a study questionnaire. Recovered participants in ImmuneRACE Cohort 3 were defined as having two consecutive negative NP/OP PCR tests, clearance from a healthcare professional, or resolution of symptoms. Mobile phlebotomists in the prospective study collected whole blood, serum and a nasopharyngeal or oropharyngeal swab from every participant. Over an approximately two-month period, participants in the prospective study had the option of providing additional blood draws and questionnaires. Before DNA extraction, prospective study blood samples were shipped either frozen or at room temperature.

The sample taken for sequencing was PBMCs or T cells enriched from blood (not recorded which). The TCR originated in a woman in her 50s who had recovered from COVID-19. The chain was built from TRBV5-4 and TRBJ2-7; TRBD2 matches 7 bases in the middle. CDR3 reads: CASSPDGGSRVYEQYF. The nucleotide sequence is given as TGTGCCAGCAGCCCGGATGGCGGGAGCCGTGTTTACGAGCAGTACTTC.